This TCR beta chain is from a study of early T cells in non-severe SARS-CoV-2 infection (dated by TCRdb to the early 2020s). As for the study more broadly: Because TCR sequencing was done on bulk RNA from unsorted whole blood, the alpha and beta chains could not be paired. The investigation overall reported the following: VDJdb matching was skewed toward anti-spike CD8 responses, so virus-specific expansions were likely underestimated and private and CD4 specificities were missed.

This clonotype was detected a few times. This clone's antigen is unknown. Per-base quality was not reported, and no clone a single base away is much larger than it. To prepare the library, 5' RACE was applied. TCRdb shows the sequencer as NextSeq 500. To correct for sequencing error and PCR bias, the TCR library protocol tagged individual cDNA molecules with unique molecular identifiers. Both TCR alpha and beta chains were sequenced, and tight co-correlation was observed between alpha and beta sequence abundances in each sample. The paper's data handling went like this. V gene, J gene and CDR3 annotation of TCR sequences was performed with Decombinator V4. TCRs were defined as expanded if a significant change between any two time points was detected under a Poisson model with p below 0.0001. TCR abundances were normalised to the total number of TCRs sequenced in each sample and reported as counts per million. MAIT TCRs were defined by TRAV1-2 paired with TRAJ12, TRAJ20 or TRAJ33, and iNKT TCRs by TRAV10 paired with TRAJ18. VDJdb, accessed 1 November 2021, was searched for CMV, EBV and SARS-CoV-2 annotated TCRs, excluding TCRs annotated for multiple antigens. TCRdb trimmed the raw reads at Q25, called clones with MiXCR and kept productive beta chains. Identical CDR3 proteins give one entry, which carries the most common genes and DNA. In this record, the V and J calls reflect TCRdb's handling and not the investigators' own analysis. The table for this sample lists tens of thousands of distinct CDR3 sequences; 13% of them were counted only once. Roughly 8.7% of the sample is held by the ten biggest clonotypes.

This was a case-control study nested in a cohort of healthcare workers in London, UK, who had nasopharyngeal swab PCR tests and blood samples taken every week. Between 23 and 31 March 2020, the week of the UK lockdown, healthcare workers were enrolled and then followed up weekly for as long as 16 weeks. The germline V gene specifies MDHEN as CDR1 and SYDVKM as CDR2. The CDR3 has 14 amino acids, counting the end cysteine and phenylalanine. Only CDR3 DNA is held: 42 bases, read in frame from base 1. Unmatched junction bases come to 3, with V trimmed by 7 bases and J by 3 bases. This TCR derives from an adult who was a healthcare worker with PCR-confirmed SARS-CoV-2 infection or an uninfected control (not recorded which). The specimen was whole blood. The rearrangement joined TRBV28 to TRBJ2-1, with 10 bases aligning to TRBD2. The CDR3 has the sequence CASTASGSYNEQFF. The bases are TGTGCCAGCACTGCTAGCGGGAGCTACAATGAGCAGTTCTTC.